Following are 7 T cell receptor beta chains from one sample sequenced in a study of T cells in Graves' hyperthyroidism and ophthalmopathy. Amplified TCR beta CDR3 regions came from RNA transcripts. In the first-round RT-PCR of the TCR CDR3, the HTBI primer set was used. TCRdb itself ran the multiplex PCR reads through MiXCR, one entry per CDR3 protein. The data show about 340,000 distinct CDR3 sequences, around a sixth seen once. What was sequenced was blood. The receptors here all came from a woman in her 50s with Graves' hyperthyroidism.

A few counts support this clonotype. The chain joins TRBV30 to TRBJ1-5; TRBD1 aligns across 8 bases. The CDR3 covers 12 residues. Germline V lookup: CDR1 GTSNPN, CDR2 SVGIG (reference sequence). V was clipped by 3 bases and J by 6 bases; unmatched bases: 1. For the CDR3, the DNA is TGTGCCTGGAGCGGGACAGGTCAGCCCCAGCATTTT. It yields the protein CAWSGTGQPQHF.

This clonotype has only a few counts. The CDR3 nucleotides read TGTGCCAGCAGTTACGGGGGGTTCGAAAACATTCAGTACTTC. Protein product: CASSYGGFENIQYF. The chain joins TRBV6-2 or TRBV6-3 to TRBJ2-4; the D gene is possibly TRBD2 (6 bases). Germline values: CDR1 MNHEY, CDR2 SVGEGT. With 2 bases removed from V and 5 bases from J, the gap between germline ends came to 10 bases. The CDR3 loop spans 14 amino acids.

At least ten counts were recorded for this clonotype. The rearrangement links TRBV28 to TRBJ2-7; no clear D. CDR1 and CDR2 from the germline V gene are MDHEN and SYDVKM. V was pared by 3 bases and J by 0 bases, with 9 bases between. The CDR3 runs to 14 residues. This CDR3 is CASSFTESSYEQYF. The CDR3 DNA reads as TGTGCCAGCAGTTTTACCGAAAGCTCCTACGAGCAGTACTTC.

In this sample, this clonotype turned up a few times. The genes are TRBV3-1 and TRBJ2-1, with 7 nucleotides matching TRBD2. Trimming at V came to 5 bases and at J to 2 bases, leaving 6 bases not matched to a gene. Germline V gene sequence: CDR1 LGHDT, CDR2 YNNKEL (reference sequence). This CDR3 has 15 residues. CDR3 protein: CASSVAGDPYNEQFF. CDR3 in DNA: TGTGCCAGCAGCGTCGCGGGAGATCCCTACAATGAGCAGTTCTTC.

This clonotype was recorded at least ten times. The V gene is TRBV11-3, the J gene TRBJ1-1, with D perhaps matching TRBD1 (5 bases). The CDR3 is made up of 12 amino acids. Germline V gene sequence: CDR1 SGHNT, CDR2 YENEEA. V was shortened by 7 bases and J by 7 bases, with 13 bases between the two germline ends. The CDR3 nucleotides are TGTGCCAGCACCGGACGGGGCGATGAAGCTTTCTTT. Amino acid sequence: CASTGRGDEAFF.

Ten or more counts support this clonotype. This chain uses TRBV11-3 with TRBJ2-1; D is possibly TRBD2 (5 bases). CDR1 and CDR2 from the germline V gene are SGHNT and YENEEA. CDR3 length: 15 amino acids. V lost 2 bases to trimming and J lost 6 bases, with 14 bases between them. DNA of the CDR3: TGTGCCAGCAGCTTATCGGCGGGCCAATCCAATGAGCAGTTCTTC. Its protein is CASSLSAGQSNEQFF.

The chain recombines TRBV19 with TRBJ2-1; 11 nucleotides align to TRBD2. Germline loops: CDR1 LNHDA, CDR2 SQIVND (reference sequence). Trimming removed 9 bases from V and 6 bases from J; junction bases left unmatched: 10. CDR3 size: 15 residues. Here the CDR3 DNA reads TGTGCCAGCAATAGCGGGAGGGCCTCGTTCAATGAGCAGTTCTTC. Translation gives CASNSGRASFNEQFF.